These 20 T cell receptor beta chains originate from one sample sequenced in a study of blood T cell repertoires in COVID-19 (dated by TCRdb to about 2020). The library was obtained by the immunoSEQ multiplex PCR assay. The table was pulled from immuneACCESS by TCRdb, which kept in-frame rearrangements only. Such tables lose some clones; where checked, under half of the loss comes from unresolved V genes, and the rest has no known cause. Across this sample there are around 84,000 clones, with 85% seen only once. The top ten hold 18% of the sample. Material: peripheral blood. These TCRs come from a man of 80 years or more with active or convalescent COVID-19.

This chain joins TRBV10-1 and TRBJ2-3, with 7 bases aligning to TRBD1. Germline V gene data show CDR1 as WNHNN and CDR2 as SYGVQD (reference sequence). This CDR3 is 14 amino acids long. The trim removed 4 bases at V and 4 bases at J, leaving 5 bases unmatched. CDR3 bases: TGCGCCAGCAGTGGCATTCAGGGGGCAGATACGCAGTATTTT. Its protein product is CASSGIQGADTQYF.

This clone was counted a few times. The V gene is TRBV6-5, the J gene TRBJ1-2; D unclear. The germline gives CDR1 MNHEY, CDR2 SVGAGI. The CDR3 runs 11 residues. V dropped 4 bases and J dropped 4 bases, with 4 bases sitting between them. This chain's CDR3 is CASSSLYGYTF. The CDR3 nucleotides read TGTGCCAGCAGTTCCCTCTATGGCTACACCTTC.

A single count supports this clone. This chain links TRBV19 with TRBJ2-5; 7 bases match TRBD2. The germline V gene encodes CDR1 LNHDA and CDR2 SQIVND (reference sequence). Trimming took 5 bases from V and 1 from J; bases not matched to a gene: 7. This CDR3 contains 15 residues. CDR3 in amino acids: CASSSQGGSQETQYF. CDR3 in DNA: TGTGCCAGTAGTTCTCAGGGAGGGAGCCAAGAGACCCAGTACTTC. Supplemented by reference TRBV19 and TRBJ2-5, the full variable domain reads DGGITQSPKYLFRKEGQNVTLSCEQNLNHDAMYWYRQDPGQGLRLIYYSQIVNDFQKGDIAEGYSVSREKKESFPLTVTSAQKNPTAFYLCASSSQGGSQETQYFGPGTRLLVL.

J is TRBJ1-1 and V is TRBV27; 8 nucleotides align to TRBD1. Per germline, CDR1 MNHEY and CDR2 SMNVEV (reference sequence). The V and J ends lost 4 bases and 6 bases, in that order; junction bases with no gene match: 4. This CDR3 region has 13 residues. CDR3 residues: CASSSKQGAEAFF. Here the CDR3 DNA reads TGTGCCAGCAGTTCTAAACAGGGGGCTGAAGCTTTCTTT.

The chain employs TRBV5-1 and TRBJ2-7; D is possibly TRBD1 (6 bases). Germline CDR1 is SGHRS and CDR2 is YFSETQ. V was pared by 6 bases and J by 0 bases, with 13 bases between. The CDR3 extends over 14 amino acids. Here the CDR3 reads CASKSQGSSYEQYV. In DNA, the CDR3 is TGCGCCAGCAAGTCACAGGGAAGCTCCTACGAGCAGTACGTC.

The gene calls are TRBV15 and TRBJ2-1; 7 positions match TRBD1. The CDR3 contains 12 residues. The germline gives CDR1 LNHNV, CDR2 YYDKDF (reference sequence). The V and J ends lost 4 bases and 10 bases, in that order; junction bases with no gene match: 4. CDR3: CATSKTGYEQFF. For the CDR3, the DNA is TGTGCCACCAGCAAGACAGGGTACGAGCAGTTCTTC.

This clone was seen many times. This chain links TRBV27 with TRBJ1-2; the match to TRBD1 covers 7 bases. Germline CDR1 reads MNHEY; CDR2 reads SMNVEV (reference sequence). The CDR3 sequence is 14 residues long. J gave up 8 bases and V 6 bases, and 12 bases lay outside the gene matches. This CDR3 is CASRPPGTVRGYTF. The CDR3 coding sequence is TGTGCCAGCAGACCCCCCGGGACAGTCCGGGGCTACACCTTC.

In DNA, the CDR3 is TGTGCCAGCACCGGGGTCCGGGGCACTGAAGCTTTCTTT. It yields the protein CASTGVRGTEAFF. The V and J genes are TRBV25-1 and TRBJ1-1; the D is unclear. The germline V gene has CDR1 MGHDK and CDR2 SYGVNS. This CDR3 comprises 13 residues. V shed 7 bases and J shed 4 bases, with 13 bases lying between them. Filled out from reference TRBV25-1 and TRBJ1-1, the complete variable domain reads EADIYQTPRYLVIGTGKKITLECSQTMGHDKMYWYQQDPGMELHLIHYSYGVNSTEKGDLSSESTVSRIRTEHFPLTLESARPSHTSQYLCASTGVRGTEAFFGQGTRLTVV.

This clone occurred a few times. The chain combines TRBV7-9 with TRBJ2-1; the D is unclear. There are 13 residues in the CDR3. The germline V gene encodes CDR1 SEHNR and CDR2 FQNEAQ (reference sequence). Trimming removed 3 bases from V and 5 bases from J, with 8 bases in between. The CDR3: CASSLSVDNEQFF. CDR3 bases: TGTGCCAGCAGCTTGTCGGTGGACAATGAGCAGTTCTTC. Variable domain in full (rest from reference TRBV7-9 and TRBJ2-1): DTGVSQNPRHKITKRGQNVTFRCDPISEHNRLYWYRQTLGQGPEFLTYFQNEAQLEKSRLLSDRFSAERPKGSFSTLEIQRTEQGDSAMYLCASSLSVDNEQFFGPGTRLTVL.

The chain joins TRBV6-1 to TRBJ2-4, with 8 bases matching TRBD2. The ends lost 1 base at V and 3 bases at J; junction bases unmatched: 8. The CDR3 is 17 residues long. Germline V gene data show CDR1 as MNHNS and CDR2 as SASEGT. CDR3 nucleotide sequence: TGTGCCAGCAGTGAAGAGAAGCGGGAGTGGTTCAAAAACATTCAGTACTTC. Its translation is CASSEEKREWFKNIQYF.

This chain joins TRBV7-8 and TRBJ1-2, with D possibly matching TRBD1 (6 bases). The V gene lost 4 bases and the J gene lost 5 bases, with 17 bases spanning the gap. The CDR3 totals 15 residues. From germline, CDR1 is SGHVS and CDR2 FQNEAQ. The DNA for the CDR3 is TGTGCCAGCAGCTATAACAGGGCTCAGGGGTATGGCTACACCTTC. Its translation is CASSYNRAQGYGYTF.

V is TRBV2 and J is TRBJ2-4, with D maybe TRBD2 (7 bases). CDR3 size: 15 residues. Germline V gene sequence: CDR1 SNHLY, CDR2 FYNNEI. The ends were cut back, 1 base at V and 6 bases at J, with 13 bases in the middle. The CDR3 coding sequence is TGTGCCAGCAGTGAAGAAGGGGGGGCCGGAAACATTCAGTACTTC. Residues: CASSEEGGAGNIQYF.

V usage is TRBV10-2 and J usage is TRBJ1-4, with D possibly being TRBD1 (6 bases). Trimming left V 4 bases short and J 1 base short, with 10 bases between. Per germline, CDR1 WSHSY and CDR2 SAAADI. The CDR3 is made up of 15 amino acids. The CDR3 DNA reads TGCGCCAGCAGTGCTTGGGGACAAACTAATGAAAAACTGTTTTTT. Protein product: CASSAWGQTNEKLFF.

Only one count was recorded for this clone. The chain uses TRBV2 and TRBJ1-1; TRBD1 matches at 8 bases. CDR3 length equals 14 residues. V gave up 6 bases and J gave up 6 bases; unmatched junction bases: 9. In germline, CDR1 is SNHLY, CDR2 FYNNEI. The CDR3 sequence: CASRDRVGYAEAFF. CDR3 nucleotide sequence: TGTGCCAGCAGGGACAGGGTAGGTTACGCTGAAGCTTTCTTT.

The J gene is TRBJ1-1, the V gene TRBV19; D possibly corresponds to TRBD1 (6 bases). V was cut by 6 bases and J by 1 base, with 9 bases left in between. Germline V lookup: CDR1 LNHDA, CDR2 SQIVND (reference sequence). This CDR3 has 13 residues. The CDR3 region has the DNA TGTGCCAGTAGCAGGACAGCGAACACTGAAGCTTTCTTT. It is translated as CASSRTANTEAFF.

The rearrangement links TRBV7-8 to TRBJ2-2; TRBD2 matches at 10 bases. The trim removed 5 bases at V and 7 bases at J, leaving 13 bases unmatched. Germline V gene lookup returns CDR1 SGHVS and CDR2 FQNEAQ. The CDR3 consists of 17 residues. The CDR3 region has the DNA TGTGCCAGCAGCCCAACTCTACTAGCGGGGAGGATCGGGGAGCTGTTTTTT. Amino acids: CASSPTLLAGRIGELFF.

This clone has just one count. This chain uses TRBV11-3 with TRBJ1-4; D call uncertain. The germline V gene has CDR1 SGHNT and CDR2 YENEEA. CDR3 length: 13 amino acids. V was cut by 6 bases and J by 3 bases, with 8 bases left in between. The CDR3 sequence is CASSQDSNEKLFF. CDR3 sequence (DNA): TGTGCCAGCAGTCAGGACTCTAATGAAAAACTGTTTTTT. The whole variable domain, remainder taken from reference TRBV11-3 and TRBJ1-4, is EAGVVQSPRYKIIEKKQPVAFWCNPISGHNTLYWYLQNLGQGPELLIRYENEEAVDDSQLPKDRFSAERLKGVDSTLKIQPAELGDSAVYLCASSQDSNEKLFFGSGTQLSVL.

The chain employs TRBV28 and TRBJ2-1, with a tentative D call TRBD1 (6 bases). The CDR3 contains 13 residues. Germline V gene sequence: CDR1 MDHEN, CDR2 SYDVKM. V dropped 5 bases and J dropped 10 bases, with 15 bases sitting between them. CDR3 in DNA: TGTGCCAGCAGTAGACAGGCCCCCCACGAGCAGTTCTTC. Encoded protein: CASSRQAPHEQFF.

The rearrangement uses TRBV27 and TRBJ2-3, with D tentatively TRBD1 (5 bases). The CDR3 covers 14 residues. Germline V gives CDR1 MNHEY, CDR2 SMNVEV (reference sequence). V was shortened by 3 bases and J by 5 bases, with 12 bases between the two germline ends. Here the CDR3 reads CASSFKGAGDTQYF. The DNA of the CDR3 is TGTGCCAGCAGTTTTAAAGGGGCAGGAGATACGCAGTATTTT.

The CDR3 coding sequence is TGTGCCAGCAGGCCGACAGGTCGGGGCTCCTACGAGCAGTACGTC. Residues: CASRPTGRGSYEQYV. The chain uses TRBV6-6 and TRBJ2-7; D is perhaps TRBD1 (6 bases). This CDR3 comprises 15 residues. Germline loops: CDR1 MNHNY, CDR2 SVGAGI (reference sequence). Trimming left V 6 bases short and J 0 bases short, with 15 bases between.